The 9 T cell receptor beta chains below all came from one sample that was sequenced in a study of cytomegalovirus exposure and HLA in healthy donors. The study ran its PCR with 60 Vbeta and 13 Jbeta primers. Using immunoSEQ multiplex PCR, the repertoire was profiled, and TCRdb retains in-frame clones only, with some absent. The table shows approximately 140,000 clones, with 70% to 75% occurring only once. The specimen sequenced was PBMCs. The receptors shown here come from a human donor in good health.

A few counts support this clone. The chain employs TRBV6-6 and TRBJ1-2; TRBD1 might be the D (6 bases). The CDR3 extends over 13 amino acids. Per the germline V gene, CDR1 is MNHNY and CDR2 is SVGAGI (reference sequence). Deletions cut 5 bases from V and 6 bases from J, with 13 bases between. The CDR3 nucleotides read TGTGCCAGCAGTCCAGGGGAATTAGATGGCTACACCTTC. Translated, it gives CASSPGELDGYTF.

The chain has TRBV30 and TRBJ2-7; a possible D gene is TRBD1 (6 bases). CDR1 and CDR2 (germline): GTSNPN, SVGIG (reference sequence). V lost 0 bases to trimming and J lost 2 bases, with 17 bases between them. This CDR3 has 16 amino acids. The CDR3 sequence: CAWSVDDGEGAYEQYF. The DNA of the CDR3 is TGTGCCTGGAGTGTAGACGATGGAGAGGGGGCCTACGAGCAGTACTTC.

The chain combines TRBV9 with TRBJ1-3; D gene ambiguous. The CDR3 spans 14 residues. The V gene lost 2 bases and the J gene lost 0 bases, with 6 bases spanning the gap. Looked up from germline, CDR1 is SGDLS and CDR2 is YYNGEE. The CDR3 DNA reads TGTGCCAGCAGCGTGCAGGACTCTGGAAACACCATATATTTT. Encoded protein: CASSVQDSGNTIYF.

The J gene is TRBJ2-1, the V gene TRBV6-5, with 8 bases that match TRBD2. V lost 2 bases, J lost 8 bases, and 11 bases stayed unmatched. Looked up from germline, CDR1 is MNHEY and CDR2 is SVGAGI. This CDR3 contains 16 residues. CDR3 sequence (DNA): TGTGCCAGCAGTTACACCCTAGCGGGTTTGGCGGATGAGCAGTTCTTC. This gives the protein CASSYTLAGLADEQFF.

J is TRBJ1-5 and V is TRBV5-4; D not resolved. Germline lookup yields CDR1 SGHNT and CDR2 YYREEE (reference sequence). CDR3 length: 15 amino acids. V was cut by 1 base and J by 0 bases, with 8 bases left in between. The CDR3 sequence: CASSLSQISNQPQHF. The DNA for the CDR3 is TGTGCCAGCAGCTTGAGTCAGATTAGCAATCAGCCCCAGCATTTT.

The rearrangement uses TRBV6-5 and TRBJ2-1; perhaps TRBD1 as D (5 bases). The V end lost 2 bases, the J end lost 1 base, and 6 bases lay between the germline ends. Germline V lookup: CDR1 MNHEY, CDR2 SVGAGI. The CDR3 runs 14 residues. CDR3 nucleotide sequence: TGTGCCAGCAGTTACCAGGGATCCTACAATGAGCAGTTCTTC. Protein sequence: CASSYQGSYNEQFF.

J is TRBJ2-5 and V is TRBV29-1; 7 bases agree with TRBD1. Germline lookup yields CDR1 SQVTM and CDR2 ANQGSEA. CDR3 length equals 12 residues. V was pared by 6 bases and J by 7 bases, with 8 bases of the junction left unmatched. Here the CDR3 DNA reads TGCAGCGTGCCCCGGGACAGAGTGACCCAGTACTTC. It translates to CSVPRDRVTQYF.

The chain couples TRBV7-9 to TRBJ1-6; tentatively, D is TRBD1 (5 bases). The germline V and J ends were trimmed by 2 bases and 15 bases, with 11 bases remaining between them. The germline gives CDR1 SEHNR, CDR2 FQNEAQ (reference sequence). The CDR3 contains 12 residues. For the CDR3, the DNA is TGTGCCAGCAGCTTACAGGGTAAAATCCTCCACTTT. It yields the protein CASSLQGKILHF.

The chain links TRBV30 to TRBJ2-7, with 7 positions matching TRBD2. This CDR3 has 13 residues. The J segment lost 6 bases and the V segment lost 0 bases, leaving 5 bases of the junction unmatched. The V gene's germline CDR1 is GTSNPN and CDR2 SVGIG (reference sequence). This CDR3 is CAWSVQLASEQYF. The CDR3 DNA reads TGTGCCTGGAGTGTACAACTAGCGAGCGAGCAGTACTTC. Based on the CDR3 plus reference TRBV30 and TRBJ2-7, the full variable domain is SQTIHQWPATLVQPVGSPLSLECTVEGTSNPNLYWYRQAAGRGLQLLFYSVGIGQISSEVPQNLSASRPQDRQFILSSKKLLLSDSGFYLCAWSVQLASEQYFGPGTRLTVT.